This record concerns one T cell receptor (beta chain) sequence. Its antigen is unknown. This entry is derived from a study of cytomegalovirus exposure and HLA in healthy donors. Findings and limits, study-wide: As was reported, the classifier diagnosed cytomegalovirus status with high specificity and sensitivity. The study dropped some indistinguishable V segments, TRBV6-2 and TRBV6-3 among them. Immune exposure information available was restricted to CMV serostatus. Highly shared sequence variants in one cluster were likely a sequencing artifact.

Vbeta (60) and Jbeta (13) primers were used in the PCR. Assay: immunoSEQ multiplex PCR; the TCRdb copy retains only in-frame clones and omits some. The table records about 98,000 clones, about 85% of them present only once. Trimming left V 6 bases short and J 6 bases short, with 14 bases between. Germline V CDR1 and CDR2: SEHNR, FQNEAQ (reference sequence). This CDR3 spans 14 amino acids. The sample taken for sequencing was PBMCs. The clonotype originates from a female donor in good health and CMV-seropositive. This chain links TRBV7-9 with TRBJ2-2, with D unclear. CDR3 in DNA: TGTGCCAGCAGGCCACCACTTACGGCCGGGGAGCTGTTTTTT. Translated, it gives CASRPPLTAGELFF.